The 26 T cell receptor beta chains reported below all come from one sample, sequenced in a study of blood T cell repertoires in COVID-19. Repertoires were generated with immunoSEQ multiplex PCR, while TCRdb's copy carries only in-frame clones and drops some. In the table there are hundreds of thousands of clones, roughly 84% of which are singletons. Source material: PBMCs or T cells enriched from blood (not recorded which). Source of these receptors: a woman in her twenties or thirties who had recovered from COVID-19.

This chain connects TRBV10-2 to TRBJ1-4; TRBD1 agrees at 8 bases. The ends lost 6 bases at V and 6 bases at J; junction bases unmatched: 6. Germline V CDR1 and CDR2: WSHSY, SAAADI. The CDR3 has 14 amino acids. The CDR3 region has the DNA TGCGCCAGCAGCGGACAGGGTAGAGATGAAAAACTGTTTTTT. It encodes CASSGQGRDEKLFF.

This clone has only a few counts. The chain is built from TRBV7-2 and TRBJ1-2; D not certain. From germline, CDR1 is SGHTA and CDR2 FQGNSA. CDR3 size: 14 residues. Deletions cut 5 bases from V and 4 bases from J, with 14 bases between. Here the CDR3 DNA reads TGTGCCAGCAGCCCATCAGGTCCATTCTATGGCTACACCTTC. Translated: CASSPSGPFYGYTF.

The rearrangement joins TRBV7-2 to TRBJ2-7; tentatively, D is TRBD1 (6 bases). The V and J ends lost 5 bases and 2 bases respectively, with 16 bases between them. Germline CDR1 reads SGHTA; CDR2 reads FQGNSA. The CDR3 sequence is 15 residues long. The CDR3 region has the DNA TGTGCCAGCAGCCCTAGCCCCGGGACAACCTACGAGCAGTACTTC. Residues: CASSPSPGTTYEQYF.

In regard to this clone: In the same sample, other DNA sequences code for this CDR3. The chain carries TRBV7-9 and TRBJ1-4; tentatively, D is TRBD1 (5 bases). V gave up 1 base and J gave up 8 bases, with 11 bases separating them. The germline V gene has CDR1 SEHNR and CDR2 FQNEAQ (reference sequence). The CDR3 length is 14 residues. This CDR3 reads CASSLGQGGEKLFF. The CDR3 nucleotides are TGTGCCAGCAGCTTAGGCCAGGGCGGAGAAAAACTGTTTTTT.

The rearrangement uses TRBV11-2 and TRBJ2-1; 10 nucleotides match TRBD2. Germline CDR1 reads SGHAT; CDR2 reads FQNNGV. Unmatched junction bases numbered 5, after V lost 5 bases and J lost 4 bases. This CDR3 is built from 15 residues. The CDR3 coding sequence is TGTGCCAGCAGCCCAGGACTAGCGGTATACAATGAGCAGTTCTTC. Its translation is CASSPGLAVYNEQFF. The variable domain in full, completed from reference TRBV11-2 and TRBJ2-1, reads EAGVAQSPRYKIIEKRQSVAFWCNPISGHATLYWYQQILGQGPKLLIQFQNNGVVDDSQLPKDRFSAERLKGVDSTLKIQPAKLEDSAVYLCASSPGLAVYNEQFFGPGTRLTVL.

This clone was counted a few times. This rearrangement joins TRBV5-4 to TRBJ1-1; 8 bases fit TRBD1. V gave up 4 bases and J gave up 5 bases; unmatched junction bases: 7. The CDR3 extends over 14 amino acids. Per the germline V gene, CDR1 is SGHNT and CDR2 is YYREEE (reference sequence). CDR3 bases: TGTGCCAGCAGCCGGACAGGGTTGGGTACTGAAGCTTTCTTT. Translation: CASSRTGLGTEAFF. The whole variable domain, filled in from reference TRBV5-4 and TRBJ1-1, reads ETGVTQSPTHLIKTRGQQVTLRCSSQSGHNTVSWYQQALGQGPQFIFQYYREEENGRGNFPPRFSGLQFPNYSSELNVNALELDDSALYLCASSRTGLGTEAFFGQGTRLTVV.

This chain uses TRBV28 with TRBJ2-7; possible D gene TRBD1, 6 bases. V was trimmed by 5 bases and J by 3 bases, leaving 14 bases between them. In germline, CDR1 is MDHEN, CDR2 SYDVKM. This CDR3 has 14 amino acids. Here the CDR3 reads CASSPWTERYEQYF. CDR3 nucleotides: TGTGCCAGCAGTCCCTGGACAGAACGCTACGAGCAGTACTTC.

The chain employs TRBV7-9 and TRBJ1-2; 12 positions agree with TRBD1. Germline loops: CDR1 SEHNR, CDR2 FQNEAQ (reference sequence). Trimming removed 8 bases from V and 5 bases from J; junction bases left unmatched: 6. CDR3 length: 14 residues. The CDR3 spells CASVTGQGAYGYTF. Written as DNA, the CDR3 is TGTGCCAGCGTTACGGGACAGGGGGCTTATGGCTACACCTTC.

The chain joins TRBV5-1 to TRBJ2-5; TRBD1 aligns across 7 bases. This CDR3 has 14 amino acids. Germline-derived CDR1 and CDR2 are SGHRS and YFSETQ. Unmatched junction bases numbered 2, after V lost 2 bases and J lost 1 base. The CDR3 DNA is TGCGCCAGCAGCTTACAGGGGTCCCAAGAGACCCAGTACTTC. Its translation: CASSLQGSQETQYF.

This clone occurred a few times. The J gene is TRBJ2-7, the V gene TRBV5-4, with D possibly TRBD1 on 5 matching bases. The CDR3 extends over 14 amino acids. CDR1 SGHNT and CDR2 YYREEE come from the germline V gene (reference sequence). Trimming removed 4 bases from V and 1 base from J, with 12 bases in between. The CDR3 spells CASSPDIRSYEQYF. The CDR3 DNA is TGTGCCAGCAGCCCGGACATACGATCCTACGAGCAGTACTTC.

This rearrangement joins TRBV11-2 to TRBJ2-7, with 7 bases matching TRBD2. V lost 4 bases, J lost 1 base, and 7 bases stayed unmatched. Germline loops: CDR1 SGHAT, CDR2 FQNNGV. This CDR3 spans 15 amino acids. The CDR3 is CASSSDPGLSYEQYF. The CDR3 nucleotides are TGTGCCAGCAGCTCCGACCCGGGACTATCCTACGAGCAGTACTTC.

The chain joins TRBV5-5 to TRBJ2-7; D is perhaps TRBD1 (6 bases). The germline CDR1 and CDR2 sequences are SGHKS and YYEKEE (reference sequence). The CDR3 has 14 amino acids. Trimming cost V 1 base and J 2 bases, with 10 bases left between them. The CDR3: CASSLTGTTYEQYF. The CDR3, as DNA: TGTGCCAGCAGCTTGACAGGGACGACCTACGAGCAGTACTTC. Looking up the rest from reference TRBV5-5 and TRBJ2-7 gives the full variable domain: DAGVTQSPTHLIKTRGQQVTLRCSPISGHKSVSWYQQVLGQGPQFIFQYYEKEERGRGNFPDRFSARQFPNYSSELNVNALLLGDSALYLCASSLTGTTYEQYFGPGTRLTVT.

The rearrangement uses TRBV27 and TRBJ1-4; TRBD1 agrees at 7 bases. CDR1 MNHEY and CDR2 SMNVEV come from the germline V gene (reference sequence). Trimming cost V 6 bases and J 8 bases; bases outside gene matches: 9. The CDR3 runs to 14 residues. CDR3 DNA sequence: TGTGCCAGCAGCTTGACAGGGCTGGAAGAAAAACTGTTTTTT. This encodes CASSLTGLEEKLFF. Variable domain in full (rest from reference TRBV27 and TRBJ1-4): EAQVTQNPRYLITVTGKKLTVTCSQNMNHEYMSWYRQDPGLGLRQIYYSMNVEVTDKGDVPEGYKVSRKEKRNFPLILESPSPNQTSLYFCASSLTGLEEKLFFGSGTQLSVL.

The chain joins TRBV3-1 (or the pseudogene TRBV3-2) to TRBJ2-1; D is unclear. The CDR3 loop spans 12 amino acids. V lost 1 base, J lost 5 bases, and 3 bases lay in between. Looked up from germline, CDR1 is LGHDT and CDR2 is YNNKEL (reference sequence). The CDR3 sequence is CASSQANNEQFF. CDR3 sequence (DNA): TGTGCCAGCAGCCAAGCTAACAATGAGCAGTTCTTC.

CDR3: CASSSAGTGEETQYF. The CDR3 bases are TGCGCCAGCAGCTCCGCCGGGACAGGGGAAGAGACCCAGTACTTC. This sequence joins TRBV5-1 and TRBJ2-5, with 10 bases fitting TRBD1. Germline values: CDR1 SGHRS, CDR2 YFSETQ. J lost 3 bases, V lost 3 bases, and 5 bases had no gene match. The CDR3 runs to 15 residues.

The CDR3 DNA follows: TGTGCCAGCAGCCCCAGGACAGGGGGGAGAAAACTGTTTTTT. Translation: CASSPRTGGRKLFF. The chain combines TRBV7-8 with TRBJ1-4; 10 bases are a match to TRBD1. After removal of 5 bases from V and 10 bases from J, the junction contained 7 bases not matched to a gene. This CDR3 is 14 amino acids long. Germline V lookup: CDR1 SGHVS, CDR2 FQNEAQ.

J is TRBJ2-5 and V is TRBV11-2; no firm D call. The V and J ends lost 0 bases and 2 bases respectively, with 10 bases between them. Germline values: CDR1 SGHAT, CDR2 FQNNGV. The CDR3 has 15 residues. The CDR3 reads CASSLEIGSQETQYF. CDR3 coding DNA: TGTGCCAGCAGCTTAGAAATTGGCTCTCAAGAGACCCAGTACTTC.

CDR3 protein: CASSPGTGGYEQYF. Written as DNA, the CDR3 is TGTGCCAGCAGTCCCGGGACAGGGGGTTACGAGCAGTACTTC. The genes are TRBV27 and TRBJ2-7, with TRBD1 matching 11 bases. Germline CDR1 is MNHEY and CDR2 is SMNVEV (reference sequence). The CDR3 spans 14 residues. With 5 bases clipped from V and 4 bases from J, the junction kept 4 bases outside the gene matches.

The chain employs TRBV28 and TRBJ2-7; 8 nucleotides agree with TRBD1. The CDR3 contains 14 residues. The V gene's germline CDR1 is MDHEN and CDR2 SYDVKM. Germline trimming cut 5 bases from V and 5 bases from J; bases unmatched to any gene: 8. In DNA, the CDR3 is TGTGCCAGCAGTCCCCCAGGGGGCATAAACGAGCAGTACTTC. Translation gives CASSPPGGINEQYF.

This clone was counted a single time. The V call is TRBV11-2, the J call TRBJ1-5, with a weak D call TRBD1 (5 bases). The CDR3 covers 15 residues. V lost 0 bases and J 4 bases, leaving 10 bases between the germline ends. Germline V CDR1 and CDR2: SGHAT, FQNNGV. In DNA form, the CDR3 reads TGTGCCAGCAGCTTAGAGTATGGGGGGAATCAGCCCCAGCATTTT. It specifies CASSLEYGGNQPQHF.

The chain couples TRBV18 to TRBJ2-7; D is ambiguous. The CDR3 is 16 residues long. The germline V and J ends were trimmed by 2 bases and 3 bases, with 17 bases remaining between them. Germline V gives CDR1 KGHSH, CDR2 LQKENI. For the CDR3, the DNA is TGTGCCAGCTCACCATTCGAAAACGCGTTCGGCTACGAGCAGTACTTC. Translated: CASSPFENAFGYEQYF.

The chain employs TRBV7-3 and TRBJ1-1; TRBD1 might be the D (6 bases). Germline V gene data show CDR1 as SGHTA and CDR2 as FQGTGA. V lost 6 bases and J 3 bases, leaving 11 bases between the germline ends. This CDR3 has 13 residues. DNA of the CDR3: TGTGCCAGCAGACGGGACACCGACACTGAAGCTTTCTTT. The encoded protein is CASRRDTDTEAFF.

The chain is built from TRBV7-2 and TRBJ1-5; unclear D gene. Germline V gene data show CDR1 as SGHTA and CDR2 as FQGNSA. CDR3 length: 15 residues. Between the trimmed V and J ends, which lost 2 bases and 3 bases, there was a span of 11 bases. As DNA, the CDR3 is TGTGCCAGCAGCTTATTGCCCGCTAACAATCAGCCCCAGCATTTT. Its protein product is CASSLLPANNQPQHF. Filled out from reference TRBV7-2 and TRBJ1-5, the complete variable domain reads GAGVSQSPSNKVTEKGKDVELRCDPISGHTALYWYRQSLGQGLEFLIYFQGNSAPDKSGLPSDRFSAERTGGSVSTLTIQRTQQEDSAVYLCASSLLPANNQPQHFGDGTRLSIL.

The chain recombines TRBV4-2 with TRBJ2-7; D unresolved. The CDR3 is 12 amino acids. Between the trimmed V and J ends, which lost 5 bases and 4 bases, there was a span of 9 bases. Germline-derived CDR1 and CDR2 are LGHNA and YNFKEQ. CDR3 protein: CASSYDLYEQYF. The CDR3 DNA is TGTGCCAGCAGCTACGATCTATACGAGCAGTACTTC.

This chain joins TRBV18 and TRBJ1-5; TRBD1 is a possible D gene (6 bases). With 3 bases removed from V and 0 bases from J, the gap between germline ends came to 27 bases. The germline V gene has CDR1 KGHSH and CDR2 LQKENI. This CDR3 is built from 21 residues. The CDR3 DNA follows: TGTGCCAGCTCACCTCCTCACGCGAGTATAGATTGGACAGATAGCAATCAGCCCCAGCATTTT. Translating it yields CASSPPHASIDWTDSNQPQHF.

This sequence joins TRBV28 and TRBJ1-2, with D tentatively TRBD1 (5 bases). This CDR3 spans 14 amino acids. Germline V CDR1 and CDR2: MDHEN, SYDVKM. Trimming removed 5 bases at V and 8 bases at J, with 18 bases between. Written as DNA, the CDR3 is TGTGCCAGCAGTGGCCAGGGACTAATGGGAGGCTACACCTTC. This sequence encodes CASSGQGLMGGYTF.